One and the same sample provided the 14 T cell receptor beta chains below, sequenced in a study of siplizumab effects on memory and regulatory T cells. TCRdb's table, derived via immunoSEQ multiplex PCR, lists solely in-frame clones and lacks some. The sample shows 90,000 to 110,000 clones, 92% of them seen only once. Sequenced input: Tregs sorted from blood. These receptors were obtained from a human donor in good health.

The CDR3 spells CASSEFRATTF. CDR3 coding DNA: TGTGCCAGCAGTGAATTTAGGGCCACCACCTTC. V is TRBV6-1 and J is TRBJ1-2, with D unresolved. Germline V gives CDR1 MNHNS, CDR2 SASEGT. This CDR3 is built from 11 residues. V lost 2 bases, J lost 13 bases, and 11 bases lay in between.

This chain uses TRBV7-2 with TRBJ2-3, with 7 bases matching TRBD2. Germline CDR1 SGHTA, CDR2 FQGNSA. Trimming cost V 0 bases and J 2 bases; bases outside gene matches: 8. The CDR3 contains 17 residues. The CDR3 protein is CASSLAAQRGYTDTQYF. The CDR3 DNA sequence: TGTGCCAGCAGCTTAGCTGCCCAGCGGGGCTACACAGATACGCAGTATTTT.

The chain links TRBV18 to TRBJ2-4, with no clear D. This CDR3 is built from 13 residues. The germline V gene encodes CDR1 KGHSH and CDR2 LQKENI. The V gene lost 6 bases and the J gene lost 8 bases, with 14 bases spanning the gap. CDR3 nucleotide sequence: TGTGCCAGCTCCGCCATCCGCGTCGACATTCAGTACTTC. Protein: CASSAIRVDIQYF.

The sample holds one count of this clone. The gene calls are TRBV10-1 and TRBJ2-7; 7 bases fit TRBD1. CDR1 and CDR2 (germline): WNHNN, SYGVQD (reference sequence). CDR3 length: 15 amino acids. J gave up 5 bases and V 0 bases, and 7 bases lay outside the gene matches. CDR3: CASSESKTGTHEQYF. The CDR3 coding sequence is TGCGCCAGCAGTGAGTCTAAGACAGGGACCCACGAGCAGTACTTC.

This clone was counted once. CDR3 DNA sequence: TGTGCCAGCAGCCAGGGGGCCCCCTACGAGCAGTACTTC. It yields the protein CASSQGAPYEQYF. This sequence joins TRBV6-5 and TRBJ2-7, with TRBD1 matching over 8 bases. Germline loops: CDR1 MNHEY, CDR2 SVGAGI. J lost 2 bases, V lost 6 bases, and 3 bases had no gene match. This CDR3 has 13 residues.

The chain has TRBV6-1 and TRBJ2-2; the D gene is possibly TRBD1 (5 bases). The CDR3 sequence is 14 residues long. The V gene lost 8 bases and the J gene lost 4 bases, with 14 bases spanning the gap. Germline values: CDR1 MNHNS, CDR2 SASEGT. CDR3: CASLRGSGTGELFF. The DNA for the CDR3 is TGTGCCAGCCTAAGGGGCAGTGGCACCGGGGAGCTGTTTTTT.

CDR3: CASSRRNRDSNQPQHF. The CDR3 region has the DNA TGTGCCAGCAGCCGGCGGAACAGGGATAGCAATCAGCCCCAGCATTTT. This rearrangement joins TRBV13 to TRBJ1-5, with D maybe TRBD1 (6 bases). The V and J ends lost 5 bases and 0 bases respectively, with 14 bases between them. Germline CDR1 PRHDT, CDR2 FYEKMQ (reference sequence). This CDR3 spans 16 amino acids.

The chain is built from TRBV29-1 and TRBJ2-3; TRBD2 matches 7 bases. The germline gives CDR1 SQVTM, CDR2 ANQGSEA. The CDR3 runs to 12 residues. Trimming at V came to 8 bases and at J to 6 bases, leaving 8 bases not matched to a gene. The CDR3 DNA follows: TGCAGCCTTAGTGCACTAGCGGATACGCAGTATTTT. This encodes CSLSALADTQYF.

CDR3 coding DNA: TGCGCCAGCAGCCTAGGGAACACAGCAACTAATGAAAAACTGTTTTTT. It yields the protein CASSLGNTATNEKLFF. The chain combines TRBV5-1 with TRBJ1-4; D is undetermined. Germline-derived CDR1 and CDR2 are SGHRS and YFSETQ. The V and J ends lost 4 bases and 0 bases respectively, with 13 bases between them. This CDR3 has 16 amino acids.

The chain is built from TRBV5-1 and TRBJ2-7; 8 bases align to TRBD2. The CDR3 is 18 amino acids. The germline V gene has CDR1 SGHRS and CDR2 YFSETQ. V shed 0 bases, J shed 3 bases, and the junction held 14 bases outside the gene matches. CDR3 coding DNA: TGCGCCAGCAGCTTGGCGGCGGGGGGCGGGAGTTTCGGCTACGAGCAGTACTTC. This sequence encodes CASSLAAGGGSFGYEQYF.

The rearrangement uses TRBV6-1 and TRBJ2-1; maybe TRBD1 (6 bases). This CDR3 has 14 amino acids. The germline V and J ends were trimmed by 4 bases and 4 bases, with 11 bases remaining between them. CDR1 and CDR2 from the germline V gene are MNHNS and SASEGT. CDR3 residues: CASSGSQGYNEQFF. DNA of the CDR3: TGTGCCAGCAGTGGGTCACAGGGATACAATGAGCAGTTCTTC.

The chain has TRBV7-8 and TRBJ2-5; 12 bases align to TRBD2. The ends lost 1 base at V and 0 bases at J; junction bases unmatched: 9. Germline V gene lookup returns CDR1 SGHVS and CDR2 FQNEAQ. The CDR3 has 19 amino acids. The CDR3 region has the DNA TGTGCCAGCAGCTTAGGTTTCGCGGGGACTAGCGGGTACCAAGAGACCCAGTACTTC. Its protein is CASSLGFAGTSGYQETQYF.

The chain is built from TRBV30 and TRBJ2-1, with 10 bases identical to TRBD2. The length of the CDR3 is 16 residues. Germline CDR1 GTSNPN, CDR2 SVGIG (reference sequence). V shed 2 bases, J shed 8 bases, and the junction held 12 bases outside the gene matches. As DNA, the CDR3 is TGTGCCTGGAGTTGGAGTGCAGCGGGGGGGCCCCATGAGCAGTTCTTC. Its protein is CAWSWSAAGGPHEQFF.

The V call is TRBV11-1, the J call TRBJ2-6; D might be TRBD1 (6 bases). V dropped 6 bases and J dropped 0 bases, with 12 bases sitting between them. Germline loops: CDR1 SGHAT, CDR2 FQDESV (reference sequence). The CDR3 is 16 residues long. CDR3 nucleotide sequence: TGTGCCAGCAGGGGACACCGGAGCTCTGGGGCCAACGTCCTGACTTTC. Encoded protein: CASRGHRSSGANVLTF. Full variable domain (remainder filled in from reference TRBV11-1 and TRBJ2-6): EAEVAQSPRYKITEKSQAVAFWCDPISGHATLYWYRQILGQGPELLVQFQDESVVDDSQLPKDRFSAERLKGVDSTLKIQPAELGDSAMYLCASRGHRSSGANVLTFGAGSRLTVL.